The present entry profiles one TCR beta chain with its context. As yet, its antigen is unknown. Every patient experienced relapse after autologous stem cell transplantation, and brentuximab vedotin exposure varied. The data were taken from a study of PD-1 blockade in classical Hodgkin lymphoma. Findings of the study overall: Compared with healthy donors, newly diagnosed patients reportedly showed lower baseline TCR diversity. At C4D1, TCR diversity had climbed significantly for CD4+ cells, though not for CD8+ cells. Exclusion covered patients beginning nivolumab under 1 year post-ASCT.

Sequenced by immunoSEQ multiplex PCR; TCRdb stores in-frame clones only, minus some. The data show about 110,000 clones, 80% to 90% seen once. V was shortened by 5 bases and J by 2 bases, with 13 bases between the two germline ends. Germline loops: CDR1 SNHLY, CDR2 FYNNEI. This CDR3 spans 14 amino acids. This clonotype was sampled from a human donor with classical Hodgkin lymphoma. Specimen: peripheral blood mononuclear cells (PBMCs), collected before the second cycle of nivolumab. This rearrangement joins TRBV2 to TRBJ2-7; D perhaps matches TRBD1 (6 bases). The CDR3 DNA follows: TGTGCCAGCAGTTATGACAGGCGAACCTACGAGCAGTACTTC. The encoded protein is CASSYDRRTYEQYF.